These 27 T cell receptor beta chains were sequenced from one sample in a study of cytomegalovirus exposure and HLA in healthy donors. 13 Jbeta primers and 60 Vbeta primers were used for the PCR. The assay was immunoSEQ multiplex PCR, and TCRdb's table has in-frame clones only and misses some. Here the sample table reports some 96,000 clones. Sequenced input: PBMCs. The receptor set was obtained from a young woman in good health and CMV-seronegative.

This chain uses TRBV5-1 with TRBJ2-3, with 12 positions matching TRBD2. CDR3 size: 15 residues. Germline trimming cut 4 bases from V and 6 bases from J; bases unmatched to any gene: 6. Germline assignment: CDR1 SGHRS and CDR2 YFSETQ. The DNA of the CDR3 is TGCGCCAGCAGCCCGCTAGCGGGGGGGCTGGATACGCAGTATTTT. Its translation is CASSPLAGGLDTQYF.

Here the CDR3 DNA reads TGTGCCAGCAGCTACGGACAGGGGGCGGATGGCTACACCTTC. Its protein product is CASSYGQGADGYTF. The chain recombines TRBV7-2 with TRBJ1-2; the match to TRBD1 covers 11 bases. Germline lookup yields CDR1 SGHTA and CDR2 FQGNSA. Unmatched junction bases numbered 4, after V lost 4 bases and J lost 6 bases. The CDR3 length is 14 residues. The whole variable domain, remainder taken from reference TRBV7-2 and TRBJ1-2, is GAGVSQSPSNKVTEKGKDVELRCDPISGHTALYWYRQSLGQGLEFLIYFQGNSAPDKSGLPSDRFSAERTGGSVSTLTIQRTQQEDSAVYLCASSYGQGADGYTFGSGTRLTVV.

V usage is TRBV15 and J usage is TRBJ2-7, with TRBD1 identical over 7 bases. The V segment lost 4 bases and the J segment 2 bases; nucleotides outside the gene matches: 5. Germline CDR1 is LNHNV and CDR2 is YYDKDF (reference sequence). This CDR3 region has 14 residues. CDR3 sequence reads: CATSIRTGPYEQYF. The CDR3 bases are TGTGCCACCAGCATAAGGACAGGCCCCTACGAGCAGTACTTC.

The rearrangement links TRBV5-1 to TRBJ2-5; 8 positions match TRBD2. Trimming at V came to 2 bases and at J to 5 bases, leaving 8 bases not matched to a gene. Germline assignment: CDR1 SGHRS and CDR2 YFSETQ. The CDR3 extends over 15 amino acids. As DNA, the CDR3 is TGCGCCAGCAGCTTAGATCCGGGGGGGCGGGAGACCCAGTACTTC. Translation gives CASSLDPGGRETQYF. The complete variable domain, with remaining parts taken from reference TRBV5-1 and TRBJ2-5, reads KAGVTQTPRYLIKTRGQQVTLSCSPISGHRSVSWYQQTPGQGLQFLFEYFSETQRNKGNFPGRFSGRQFSNSRSEMNVSTLELGDSALYLCASSLDPGGRETQYFGPGTRLLVL.

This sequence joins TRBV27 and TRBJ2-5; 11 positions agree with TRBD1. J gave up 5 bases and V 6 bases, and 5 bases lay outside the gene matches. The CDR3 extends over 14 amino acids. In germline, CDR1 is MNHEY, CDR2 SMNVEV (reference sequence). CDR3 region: CASRRTGGGETQYF. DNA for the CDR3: TGTGCCAGCAGGAGGACAGGGGGCGGGGAGACCCAGTACTTC.

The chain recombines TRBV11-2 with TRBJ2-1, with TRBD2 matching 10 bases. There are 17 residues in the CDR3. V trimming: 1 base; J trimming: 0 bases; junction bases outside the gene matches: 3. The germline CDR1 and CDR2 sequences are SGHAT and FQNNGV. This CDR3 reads CASSLGTSGSSYNEQFF. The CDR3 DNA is TGTGCCAGCAGCTTAGGGACTAGCGGCAGCTCCTACAATGAGCAGTTCTTC.

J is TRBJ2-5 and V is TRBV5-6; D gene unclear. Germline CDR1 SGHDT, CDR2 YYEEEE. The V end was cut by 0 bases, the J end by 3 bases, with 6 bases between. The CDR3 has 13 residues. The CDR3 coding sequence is TGTGCCAGCAGCTTGGACACCGAAGAGACCCAGTACTTC. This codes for CASSLDTEETQYF.

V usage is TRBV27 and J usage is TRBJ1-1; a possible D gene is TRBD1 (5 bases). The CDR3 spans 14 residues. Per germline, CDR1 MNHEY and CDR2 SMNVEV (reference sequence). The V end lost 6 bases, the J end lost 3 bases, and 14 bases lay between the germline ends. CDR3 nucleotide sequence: TGTGCCAGCAGAGGGGCCGCGGCGGACACTGAAGCTTTCTTT. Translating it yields CASRGAAADTEAFF.

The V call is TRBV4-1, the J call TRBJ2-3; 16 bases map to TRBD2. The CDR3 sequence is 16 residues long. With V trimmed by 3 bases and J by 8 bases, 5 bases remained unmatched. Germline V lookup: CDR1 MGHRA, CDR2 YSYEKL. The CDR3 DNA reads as TGCGCCAGCAGCCACCCCGGGACTAGCGGGGGGGGTACGCAGTATTTT. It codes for CASSHPGTSGGGTQYF.

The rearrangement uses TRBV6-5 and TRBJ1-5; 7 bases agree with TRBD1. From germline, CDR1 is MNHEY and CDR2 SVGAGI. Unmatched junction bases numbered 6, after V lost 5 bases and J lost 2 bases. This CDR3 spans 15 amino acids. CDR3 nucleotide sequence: TGTGCCAGCAGTCCCAGGGGGGAAGGCAATCAGCCCCAGCATTTT. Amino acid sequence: CASSPRGEGNQPQHF.

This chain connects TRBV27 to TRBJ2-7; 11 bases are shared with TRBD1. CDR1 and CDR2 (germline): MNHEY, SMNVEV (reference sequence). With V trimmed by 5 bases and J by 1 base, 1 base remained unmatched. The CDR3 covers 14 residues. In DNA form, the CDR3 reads TGTGCCAGCAGTGGGACAGGGGGTTCCTACGAGCAGTACTTC. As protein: CASSGTGGSYEQYF.

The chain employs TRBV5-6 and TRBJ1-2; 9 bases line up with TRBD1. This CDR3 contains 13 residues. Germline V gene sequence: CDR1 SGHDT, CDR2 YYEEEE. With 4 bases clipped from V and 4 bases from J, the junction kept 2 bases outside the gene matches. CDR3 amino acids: CASSRTGVYGYTF. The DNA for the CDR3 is TGTGCCAGCAGCCGGACAGGGGTCTATGGCTACACCTTC. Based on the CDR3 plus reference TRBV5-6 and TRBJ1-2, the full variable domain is DAGVTQSPTHLIKTRGQQVTLRCSPKSGHDTVSWYQQALGQGPQFIFQYYEEEERQRGNFPDRFSGHQFPNYSSELNVNALLLGDSALYLCASSRTGVYGYTFGSGTRLTVV.

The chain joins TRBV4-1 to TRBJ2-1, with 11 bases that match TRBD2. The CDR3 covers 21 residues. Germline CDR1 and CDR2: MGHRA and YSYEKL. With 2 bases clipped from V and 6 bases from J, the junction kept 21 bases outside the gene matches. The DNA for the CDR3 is TGCGCCAGCAGCCAATATATCTACCCTATTACTAGCGGGAGACTAGGCAATGAGCAGTTCTTC. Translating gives CASSQYIYPITSGRLGNEQFF.

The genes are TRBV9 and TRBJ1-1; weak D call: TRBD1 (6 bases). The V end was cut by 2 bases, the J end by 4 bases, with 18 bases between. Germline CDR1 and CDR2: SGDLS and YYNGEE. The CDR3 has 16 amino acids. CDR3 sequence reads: CASSVGGRAGATEAFF. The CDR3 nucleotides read TGTGCCAGCAGCGTGGGGGGAAGGGCGGGGGCCACTGAAGCTTTCTTT.

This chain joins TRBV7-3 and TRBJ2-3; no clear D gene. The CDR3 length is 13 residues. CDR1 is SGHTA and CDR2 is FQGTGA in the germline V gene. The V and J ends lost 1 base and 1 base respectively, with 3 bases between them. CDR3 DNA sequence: TGTGCCAGCAGCTTAATAGGCACAGATACGCAGTATTTT. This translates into CASSLIGTDTQYF.

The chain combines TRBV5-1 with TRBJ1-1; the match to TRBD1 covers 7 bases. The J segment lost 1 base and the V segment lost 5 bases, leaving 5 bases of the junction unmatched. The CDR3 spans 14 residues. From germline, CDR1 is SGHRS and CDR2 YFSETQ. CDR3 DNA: TGCGCCAGCAGGCGCTGGGACAGGAACACTGAAGCTTTCTTT. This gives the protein CASRRWDRNTEAFF.

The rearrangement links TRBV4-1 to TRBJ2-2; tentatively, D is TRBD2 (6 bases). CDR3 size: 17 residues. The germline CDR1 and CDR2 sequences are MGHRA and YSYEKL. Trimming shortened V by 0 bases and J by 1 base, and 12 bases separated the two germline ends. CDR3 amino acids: CASSQDLLAGNTGELFF. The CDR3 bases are TGCGCCAGCAGCCAAGATTTACTAGCAGGGAACACCGGGGAGCTGTTTTTT.

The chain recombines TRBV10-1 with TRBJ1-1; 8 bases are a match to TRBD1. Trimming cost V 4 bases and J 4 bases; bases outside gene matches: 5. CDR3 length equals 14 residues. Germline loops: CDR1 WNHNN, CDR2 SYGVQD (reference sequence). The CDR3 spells CASSGTGSPTEAFF. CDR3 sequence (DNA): TGCGCCAGCAGTGGGACAGGGTCTCCCACTGAAGCTTTCTTT.

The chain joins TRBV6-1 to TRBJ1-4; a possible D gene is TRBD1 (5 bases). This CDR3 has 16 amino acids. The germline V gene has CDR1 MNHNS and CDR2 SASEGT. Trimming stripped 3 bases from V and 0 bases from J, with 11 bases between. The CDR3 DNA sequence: TGTGCCAGCAGTGACCGGGGGGGGGCAACTAATGAAAAACTGTTTTTT. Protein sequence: CASSDRGGATNEKLFF.

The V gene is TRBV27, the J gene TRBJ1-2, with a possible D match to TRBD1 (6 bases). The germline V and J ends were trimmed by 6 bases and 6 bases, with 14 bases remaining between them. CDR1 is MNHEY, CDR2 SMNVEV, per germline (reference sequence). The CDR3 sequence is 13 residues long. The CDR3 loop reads CASSSRGADGYTF. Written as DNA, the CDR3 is TGTGCCAGCAGCTCCCGGGGGGCAGATGGCTACACCTTC.

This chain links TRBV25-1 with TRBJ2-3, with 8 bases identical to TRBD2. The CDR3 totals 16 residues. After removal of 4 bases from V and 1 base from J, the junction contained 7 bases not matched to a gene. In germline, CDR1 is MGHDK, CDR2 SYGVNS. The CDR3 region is CASSAFGGAGTDTQYF. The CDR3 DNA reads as TGTGCCAGCAGTGCATTCGGGGGGGCCGGCACAGATACGCAGTATTTT.

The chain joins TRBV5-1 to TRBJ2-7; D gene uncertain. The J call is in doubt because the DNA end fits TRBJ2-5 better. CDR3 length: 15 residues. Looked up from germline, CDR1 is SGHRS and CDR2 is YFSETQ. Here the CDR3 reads CASARGGFDQETQYF. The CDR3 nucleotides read TGCGCCAGCGCCCGAGGCGGCTTCGACCAAGAGACCCAGTACTTC.

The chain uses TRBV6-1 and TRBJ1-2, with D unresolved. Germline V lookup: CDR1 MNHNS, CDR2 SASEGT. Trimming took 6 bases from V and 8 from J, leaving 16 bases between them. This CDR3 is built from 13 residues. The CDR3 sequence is CASRETTREGYTF. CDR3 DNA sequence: TGTGCCAGCAGGGAGACTACAAGAGAGGGCTACACCTTC.

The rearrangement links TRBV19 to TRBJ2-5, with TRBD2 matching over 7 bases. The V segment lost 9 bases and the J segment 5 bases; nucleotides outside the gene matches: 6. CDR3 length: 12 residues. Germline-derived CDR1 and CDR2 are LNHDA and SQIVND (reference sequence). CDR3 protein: CASAGDSETQYF. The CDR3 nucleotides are TGTGCCAGCGCGGGGGACTCGGAGACCCAGTACTTC.

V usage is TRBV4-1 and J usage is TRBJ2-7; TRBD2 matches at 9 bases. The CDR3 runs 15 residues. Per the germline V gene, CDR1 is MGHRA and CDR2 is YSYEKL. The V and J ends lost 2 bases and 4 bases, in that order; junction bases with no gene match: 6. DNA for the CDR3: TGCGCCAGCAGCCAACCTCAGCGGGGGGATTACGAGCAGTACTTC. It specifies CASSQPQRGDYEQYF.

CDR3 nucleotide sequence: TGTGCCAGTACCCCGGGACAGGTCTTCTCTGGAAACACCATATATTTT. Translating gives CASTPGQVFSGNTIYF. The chain uses TRBV19 and TRBJ1-3; 8 bases agree with TRBD1. CDR1 LNHDA and CDR2 SQIVND come from the germline V gene (reference sequence). CDR3 length: 16 residues. Trimming removed 7 bases from V and 0 bases from J; junction bases left unmatched: 8. The whole variable domain, remainder taken from reference TRBV19 and TRBJ1-3, is DGGITQSPKYLFRKEGQNVTLSCEQNLNHDAMYWYRQDPGQGLRLIYYSQIVNDFQKGDIAEGYSVSREKKESFPLTVTSAQKNPTAFYLCASTPGQVFSGNTIYFGEGSWLTVV.

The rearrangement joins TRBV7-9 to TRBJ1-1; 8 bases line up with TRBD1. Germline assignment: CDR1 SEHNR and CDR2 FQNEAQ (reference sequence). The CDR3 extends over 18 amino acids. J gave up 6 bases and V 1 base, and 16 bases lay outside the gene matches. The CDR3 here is CASSLGAGPGQANPEAFF. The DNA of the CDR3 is TGTGCCAGCAGCTTAGGGGCCGGTCCGGGACAGGCTAACCCTGAAGCTTTCTTT.